These 17 T cell receptor beta chains came from one sample sequenced in a study of graft-versus-host responses after intestinal transplantation. Sequencing was performed with immunoSEQ multiplex PCR; in TCRdb, only in-frame clones are kept and a portion is missing. Of about 19,000 clones in the sample, approximately 89% were seen once. The starting material was bone marrow, obtained approximately 120 days after transplant. Every receptor here comes from a human patient who received an intestinal transplant, so some T cells may come from the graft donor.

This chain connects TRBV2 to TRBJ1-5; tentative D call: TRBD1 (6 bases). Germline-derived CDR1 and CDR2 are SNHLY and FYNNEI. The CDR3 runs 13 residues. Trimming took 3 bases from V and 4 from J, leaving 7 bases between them. CDR3 loop: CASSDTGNQPQHF. The DNA for the CDR3 is TGTGCCAGCAGTGACACAGGGAATCAGCCCCAGCATTTT. Using reference TRBV2 and TRBJ1-5 for the parts outside the CDR3, the full variable domain is EPEVTQTPSHQVTQMGQEVILRCVPISNHLYFYWYRQILGQKVEFLVSFYNNEISEKSEIFDDQFSVERPDGSNFTLKIRSTKLEDSAMYFCASSDTGNQPQHFGDGTRLSIL.

This clone was seen a handful of times. The rearrangement uses TRBV6-4 and TRBJ2-3; 10 nucleotides line up with TRBD1. The CDR3 sequence is 15 residues long. The germline gives CDR1 MRHNA, CDR2 SNTAGT. Losses at the gene ends were 2 bases for V and 1 base for J; bases not matched to a gene: 0. In nucleotides, the CDR3 is TGTGCCAGCAGTGACGGGACAGGGGGCACAGATACGCAGTATTTT. Its protein product is CASSDGTGGTDTQYF.

This clone has just one count. This sample also contains other DNA sequences that code for the same CDR3. The CDR3 bases are TGCGCCAGCAGCTTGGGTGGGACAGGCACCTACGAGCAGTACTTC. Its protein is CASSLGGTGTYEQYF. The chain combines TRBV5-1 with TRBJ2-7; 8 bases are shared with TRBD1. The germline gives CDR1 SGHRS, CDR2 YFSETQ. V dropped 0 bases and J dropped 2; count of bases not matched to a gene: 4. The CDR3 has 15 amino acids. The full variable domain, with the rest looked up from reference TRBV5-1 and TRBJ2-7, is KAGVTQTPRYLIKTRGQQVTLSCSPISGHRSVSWYQQTPGQGLQFLFEYFSETQRNKGNFPGRFSGRQFSNSRSEMNVSTLELGDSALYLCASSLGGTGTYEQYFGPGTRLTVT.

The genes are TRBV11-2 and TRBJ2-1; no clear D. This CDR3 is built from 14 residues. Per the germline V gene, CDR1 is SGHAT and CDR2 is FQNNGV. The V and J ends lost 2 bases and 5 bases respectively, with 10 bases between them. CDR3 sequence (DNA): TGTGCCAGCAGCTTAAGTCCGGGTAACAATGAGCAGTTCTTC. This codes for CASSLSPGNNEQFF.

The V call is TRBV10-2, the J call TRBJ2-3, with D uncertain. Germline V gene sequence: CDR1 WSHSY, CDR2 SAAADI. V dropped 8 bases and J dropped 2 bases, with 5 bases sitting between them. The CDR3 contains 11 residues. This chain's CDR3 is CASGYTDTQYF. The CDR3 coding sequence is TGCGCCAGCGGCTACACAGATACGCAGTATTTT.

The gene calls are TRBV18 and TRBJ2-7, with unresolved D. Germline CDR1 and CDR2: KGHSH and LQKENI. CDR3 length equals 15 residues. V lost 2 bases and J 0 bases, leaving 11 bases between the germline ends. In nucleotides, the CDR3 is TGTGCCAGCTCACCAGGGCGGCGAACCTCCTACGAGCAGTACTTC. Translating it yields CASSPGRRTSYEQYF.

The chain joins TRBV4-2 to TRBJ2-5, with D perhaps TRBD1 (5 bases). Trimming removed 1 base at V and 0 bases at J, with 6 bases between. Germline V CDR1 and CDR2: LGHNA, YNFKEQ. The CDR3 loop spans 14 amino acids. In nucleotides, the CDR3 is TGTGCCAGCAGCCAAGGACAGTACCAAGAGACCCAGTACTTC. Translating gives CASSQGQYQETQYF.

This chain uses TRBV2 with TRBJ2-1; D perhaps matches TRBD2 (6 bases). Per germline, CDR1 SNHLY and CDR2 FYNNEI. Trimming stripped 7 bases from V and 8 bases from J, with 21 bases between. CDR3 length: 15 residues. Here the CDR3 DNA reads TGTGCCAGCACCCGGGACTTCAATATGAGGGATGAGCAGTTCTTC. Its protein product is CASTRDFNMRDEQFF.

As DNA, the CDR3 is TGTGCCAGCACCGAGGCCCCCCGGGGGTATGACGAGCAGTACTTC. Protein product: CASTEAPRGYDEQYF. The rearrangement links TRBV6-1 to TRBJ2-7, with TRBD2 as a possible D gene (6 bases). Trimming left V 7 bases short and J 5 bases short, with 21 bases between. The germline V gene has CDR1 MNHNS and CDR2 SASEGT. The CDR3 contains 15 residues.

The V call is TRBV27, the J call TRBJ2-7; either TRBD1 or TRBD2 may fit D (6 bases each). Between the trimmed V and J ends, which lost 7 bases and 3 bases, there was a span of 10 bases. CDR3 length: 12 amino acids. Looked up from germline, CDR1 is MNHEY and CDR2 is SMNVEV (reference sequence). The CDR3 loop is CASNGGGYEQYF. The CDR3 DNA sequence: TGTGCCAGCAACGGAGGGGGCTACGAGCAGTACTTC.

Note on this clone: Other DNA variants within this sample encode the same CDR3. The rearrangement links TRBV21-1 to TRBJ2-2; TRBD2, the D gene given by the table, was not confirmed from the DNA. TRBV21-1 is labeled a pseudogene. This CDR3 comprises 15 residues. The CDR3 loop reads CASSKVGTTTGELFF. Here the CDR3 DNA reads TGTGCCAGCAGCAAAGTTGGGACTACTACCGGGGAGCTGTTTTTT.

CDR3 region: CASSEAGTSGSYEQYF. CDR3 DNA: TGCGCCAGCAGTGAGGCCGGGACTAGCGGGAGCTACGAGCAGTACTTC. The chain combines TRBV10-2 with TRBJ2-7; 14 bases align to TRBD2. Per the germline V gene, CDR1 is WSHSY and CDR2 is SAAADI. This CDR3 has 16 amino acids. The J segment lost 3 bases and the V segment lost 2 bases, leaving 3 bases of the junction unmatched.

The chain joins TRBV11-2 to TRBJ2-5; D unclear. The end of the DNA aligns better with TRBJ2-7, so the J call may be wrong. The germline V gene encodes CDR1 SGHAT and CDR2 FQNNGV. The CDR3 contains 15 residues. In DNA form, the CDR3 reads TGTGCCAGCAGCCCCCCCAACAGCAGTCCCTACGAGCAGTACTTC. Encoded protein: CASSPPNSSPYEQYF.

The chain links TRBV6-9 to TRBJ2-7, with TRBD1 matching over 7 bases. The CDR3 consists of 11 residues. V gave up 8 bases and J gave up 4 bases; unmatched junction bases: 2. The germline CDR1 and CDR2 sequences are MNHGY and SVAAGI. The chain's CDR3 is CASRTGYEQYF. DNA for the CDR3: TGTGCCAGCCGGACAGGATACGAGCAGTACTTC.

This sequence joins TRBV19 and TRBJ2-7, with 8 bases lining up with TRBD2. This CDR3 comprises 14 residues. J was trimmed by 2 bases and V by 3 bases; bases with no gene match: 3. Germline V gene sequence: CDR1 LNHDA, CDR2 SQIVND (reference sequence). CDR3 DNA sequence: TGTGCCAGTAGTATTTCGGGAGGGGCCTACGAGCAGTACTTC. It codes for CASSISGGAYEQYF.

This clone has only a few counts. This chain connects TRBV6-9 to TRBJ2-7; TRBD2 might be the D (6 bases). Trimming pared 8 bases from V and 6 bases from J, leaving 20 bases between. The CDR3 has 14 amino acids. Germline V gene data show CDR1 as MNHGY and CDR2 as SVAAGI. The DNA for the CDR3 is TGTGCCAGCCAAGGCCGGAGACCCGGGGGCGAGCAGTACTTC. Residues: CASQGRRPGGEQYF.

The chain employs TRBV5-1 and TRBJ2-2; 9 nucleotides agree with TRBD1. Germline CDR1 reads SGHRS; CDR2 reads YFSETQ. The CDR3 totals 15 residues. The trim removed 7 bases at V and 3 bases at J, leaving 7 bases unmatched. The CDR3 here is CASSIGTGYTGELFF. DNA for the CDR3: TGCGCCAGCTCCATCGGGACAGGGTACACCGGGGAGCTGTTTTTT.